This TCR beta chain was identified during a study of OX40 agonist ivuxolimab in advanced cancers. Whole-study results and caveats: On average, a greater number of expanded clones characterised CD8+ T cells relative to CD4+.

To note about this clone: Its antigen is unknown.

Sequencing used immunoSEQ multiplex PCR; TCRdb keeps in-frame clones, though not all of them. Among 50,000 to 70,000 clones listed, roughly 90% were seen once. This clonotype was obtained from an adult with an advanced solid tumor such as melanoma, head and neck, liver or kidney cancer. The sequencing here drew on CD4+ or CD8+ T cells sorted from blood, taken in a trial of the OX40 agonist ivuxolimab.

The CDR3 bases are TGTGCCAGCAGGCACGGGCTGGGCACCGGGGAGCTGTTTTTT. This codes for CASRHGLGTGELFF. The chain combines TRBV6-5 with TRBJ2-2, with D uncertain. This CDR3 comprises 14 residues. The ends were cut back, 6 bases at V and 4 bases at J, with 12 bases in the middle. CDR1 MNHEY and CDR2 SVGAGI come from the germline V gene.